Presented here are 19 T cell receptor beta chains from one specimen sequenced in a study of blood T cell repertoires in COVID-19. TCRdb keeps only in-frame clones here, not all; method: immunoSEQ multiplex PCR. The sample holds a few hundred thousand clones, about 88% seen once. The sequencing sample was made of PBMCs or T cells enriched from blood (not recorded which). The receptors come from a woman aged 25-40 years who had recovered from COVID-19.

This chain joins TRBV7-3 and TRBJ2-1; no clear D gene. The CDR3 loop spans 13 amino acids. V dropped 5 bases and J dropped 4 bases, with 9 bases sitting between them. In germline, CDR1 is SGHTA, CDR2 FQGTGA. CDR3 residues: CASSPPSYNEQFF. CDR3 bases: TGTGCCAGCAGCCCCCCCAGTTACAATGAGCAGTTCTTC.

The chain carries TRBV29-1 and TRBJ2-1; D uncertain. The CDR3 runs 15 residues. V lost 0 bases, J lost 4 bases, and 13 bases lay in between. From germline, CDR1 is SQVTM and CDR2 ANQGSEA. The CDR3 DNA is TGCAGCGTTGAAGATGGGCGTACAATATACAATGAGCAGTTCTTC. It is translated as CSVEDGRTIYNEQFF.

This rearrangement joins TRBV6-5 to TRBJ1-2, with D perhaps matching TRBD1 (6 bases). Per germline, CDR1 MNHEY and CDR2 SVGAGI. V was trimmed by 0 bases and J by 7 bases, leaving 15 bases between them. There are 15 residues in the CDR3. DNA of the CDR3: TGTGCCAGCAGTTACTCGACCCACATCAGGGGTGGCTACACCTTC. It translates to CASSYSTHIRGGYTF.

The chain employs TRBV28 and TRBJ2-7; 8 positions agree with TRBD1. V lost 3 bases, J lost 6 bases, and 10 bases stayed unmatched. CDR1 is MDHEN, CDR2 SYDVKM, per germline. CDR3 length: 15 residues. CDR3 nucleotides: TGTGCCAGCAGTTTTCGGACAGGGCCCCCCCTCGAGCAGTACTTC. Its translation is CASSFRTGPPLEQYF.

In its sample, this clone was seen once. The chain is built from TRBV19 and TRBJ2-5; maybe TRBD2 (7 bases). Germline loops: CDR1 LNHDA, CDR2 SQIVND (reference sequence). The CDR3 is 14 residues long. The V end lost 1 base, the J end lost 5 bases, and 11 bases lay between the germline ends. The DNA for the CDR3 is TGTGCCAGTAGTATAGGAGGGGGGGCCGAGACCCAGTACTTC. This translates into CASSIGGGAETQYF.

The chain employs TRBV5-1 and TRBJ1-2; D gene ambiguous. The V and J ends lost 3 bases and 8 bases respectively, with 11 bases between them. Germline loops: CDR1 SGHRS, CDR2 YFSETQ. The CDR3 runs to 12 residues. CDR3 DNA sequence: TGCGCCAGCAGCTCCGGTTTGGAGGGCTACACCTTC. Encoded protein: CASSSGLEGYTF.

This chain uses TRBV12-3 or TRBV12-4 with TRBJ1-2, with 7 bases matching TRBD1. This CDR3 contains 13 residues. With 6 bases clipped from V and 4 bases from J, the junction kept 5 bases outside the gene matches. The CDR3 DNA is TGTGCCAGCAGCTCGGGACAGATCTATGGCTACACCTTC. Its protein product is CASSSGQIYGYTF.

This rearrangement joins TRBV9 to TRBJ2-1, with 9 bases identical to TRBD2. With V trimmed by 0 bases and J by 7 bases, 8 bases remained unmatched. This CDR3 comprises 16 residues. The V gene's germline CDR1 is SGDLS and CDR2 YYNGEE. The CDR3 loop reads CASSVDLAGIRNEQFF. For the CDR3, the DNA is TGTGCCAGCAGCGTAGATCTAGCGGGGATACGAAATGAGCAGTTCTTC.

This chain links TRBV4-1 with TRBJ1-2; perhaps TRBD1 as D (5 bases). The CDR3 sequence is 16 residues long. CDR1 is MGHRA, CDR2 YSYEKL, per germline. Trimming left V 0 bases short and J 4 bases short, with 15 bases between. CDR3 nucleotide sequence: TGCGCCAGCAGCCAAGACCCGGGACTGACCTCCTATGGCTACACCTTC. This encodes CASSQDPGLTSYGYTF.

V usage is TRBV11-2 and J usage is TRBJ2-2, with 7 nucleotides matching TRBD1. CDR1 SGHAT and CDR2 FQNNGV come from the germline V gene. V shed 2 bases and J 2 bases; nucleotides not matched to a gene: 11. The CDR3 is 18 residues long. CDR3 DNA sequence: TGTGCCAGCAGCTTACCGATTCATGAAGGGGGCAACACCGGGGAGCTGTTTTTT. Translation gives CASSLPIHEGGNTGELFF.

The chain is built from TRBV18 and TRBJ1-2; 12 nucleotides agree with TRBD1. After removal of 4 bases from V and 1 base from J, the junction contained 4 bases not matched to a gene. The CDR3 sequence is 16 residues long. The germline gives CDR1 KGHSH, CDR2 LQKENI. Here the CDR3 reads CASSLGTGGDNYGYTF. The CDR3 bases are TGTGCCAGCTCACTCGGGACAGGGGGCGATAACTATGGCTACACCTTC.

The chain joins TRBV10-3 to TRBJ2-7; D is possibly TRBD2 (6 bases). V was clipped by 11 bases and J by 1 base, with 9 bases between them. CDR1 and CDR2 from the germline V gene are ENHRY and SYGVKD. The CDR3 runs 11 residues. The CDR3 spells CASRDSYEQYF. The CDR3 bases are TGTGCCTCGCGGGATTCCTACGAGCAGTACTTC.

This rearrangement joins TRBV25-1 to TRBJ2-2; 8 nucleotides agree with TRBD1. CDR1 and CDR2 from the germline V gene are MGHDK and SYGVNS. This CDR3 is built from 16 residues. V was pared by 0 bases and J by 6 bases, with 6 bases of the junction left unmatched. As DNA, the CDR3 is TGTGCCAGCAGTGAATATAGCCAGGGGGCTGCCGGGGAGCTGTTTTTT. This codes for CASSEYSQGAAGELFF.

This clone appeared a single time. J is TRBJ2-4 and V is TRBV5-8; D remains ambiguous. Trimming shortened V by 4 bases and J by 5 bases, and 16 bases separated the two germline ends. From germline, CDR1 is SGHTS and CDR2 YDEGEE. CDR3 length: 15 amino acids. CDR3 nucleotides: TGTGCCAGCAGCCCCTACCTGAGGAGCGAAAACATTCAGTACTTC. Its translation: CASSPYLRSENIQYF. Variable domain in full (rest from reference TRBV5-8 and TRBJ2-4): EAGVTQSPTHLIKTRGQQATLRCSPISGHTSVYWYQQALGLGLQFLLWYDEGEERNRGNFPPRFSGRQFPNYSSELNVNALELEDSALYLCASSPYLRSENIQYFGAGTRLSVL.

The chain joins TRBV5-4 to TRBJ1-2, with D perhaps matching TRBD1 (5 bases). Trimming took 3 bases from V and 1 from J, leaving 7 bases between them. This CDR3 has 13 amino acids. From germline, CDR1 is SGHNT and CDR2 YYREEE (reference sequence). In nucleotides, the CDR3 is TGTGCCAGCAGCTCAGGGTATAACTATGGCTACACCTTC. Protein: CASSSGYNYGYTF.

This rearrangement joins TRBV3-1 (or the pseudogene TRBV3-2) to TRBJ1-6; TRBD1 might be the D (6 bases). V lost 3 bases and J lost 7, with 10 bases in between. Looked up from germline, CDR1 is LGHDT and CDR2 is YNNKEL (reference sequence). This CDR3 has 14 amino acids. The chain's CDR3 is CASSQGTSNSPLHF. CDR3 in DNA: TGTGCCAGCAGCCAGGGGACATCGAATTCACCCCTCCACTTT.

As for this clone: Relative to the germline gene, one junction end is altered; a read error may explain this. V is TRBV28 and J is TRBJ1-1, with a weak D call TRBD1 (6 bases). Germline values: CDR1 MDHEN, CDR2 SYDVKM. This CDR3 has 15 residues. The CDR3 spells CASSLAARTAPDAFF. CDR3 bases: TGTGCCAGCAGCCTAGCAGCTAGGACAGCCCCTGATGCTTTCTTT.

A few counts support this clone. The CDR3 protein is CASTAGTEQFF. CDR3 coding DNA: TGTGCCAGTACAGCGGGAACTGAGCAGTTCTTC. J is TRBJ2-1 and V is TRBV19, with TRBD2 identical over 7 bases. This CDR3 is built from 11 residues. Germline V gene data show CDR1 as LNHDA and CDR2 as SQIVND (reference sequence). Unmatched junction bases numbered 3, after V lost 7 bases and J lost 9 bases.

This clone was observed once. The CDR3 DNA reads as TGTGCCAGCAGCTTGCGGGAGCCCACAGATACGCAGTATTTT. It codes for CASSLREPTDTQYF. The chain is built from TRBV11-1 and TRBJ2-3; the match to TRBD2 covers 7 bases. V lost 3 bases and J lost 2; bases outside the gene matches: 2. From germline, CDR1 is SGHAT and CDR2 FQDESV (reference sequence). The CDR3 runs to 14 residues.